The 25 T cell receptor beta chains given below trace back to one sample, sequenced in a study of blood T cell repertoires in COVID-19. Only in-frame clones appear in the TCRdb table, and some are missing; sequencing was by immunoSEQ multiplex PCR. The data contain roughly 300,000 clones, about 86% of them singletons. Sample: peripheral blood. Receptors were obtained from a woman aged 60 to 75 with active or convalescent COVID-19.

V is TRBV6-1 and J is TRBJ2-3; no clear D gene. This CDR3 comprises 18 residues. Between the trimmed V and J ends, which lost 0 bases and 7 bases, there was a span of 23 bases. Germline V gives CDR1 MNHNS, CDR2 SASEGT. CDR3 region: CASSEALLADIQSNTQYF. CDR3 in DNA: TGTGCCAGCAGTGAAGCGCTTCTGGCAGATATTCAGTCGAATACGCAGTATTTT.

The chain joins TRBV30 to TRBJ2-7, with D possibly being TRBD1 (5 bases). This CDR3 spans 14 amino acids. Looked up from germline, CDR1 is GTSNPN and CDR2 is SVGIG (reference sequence). With 1 base removed from V and 2 bases from J, the gap between germline ends came to 12 bases. The CDR3 loop reads CAWSGAGFPYEQYF. The CDR3 bases are TGTGCCTGGAGTGGGGCAGGGTTTCCCTACGAGCAGTACTTC.

V usage is TRBV4-2 and J usage is TRBJ1-2, with D perhaps matching TRBD1 (6 bases). The CDR3 runs 16 residues. Germline CDR1 and CDR2: LGHNA and YNFKEQ. Deletions cut 0 bases from V and 5 bases from J, with 16 bases between. The CDR3 sequence is CASSQEIGATGYGYTF. The CDR3 nucleotides read TGTGCCAGCAGCCAAGAGATAGGAGCTACAGGGTATGGCTACACCTTC.

This chain connects TRBV7-3 to TRBJ1-1, with 7 positions matching TRBD1. J was trimmed by 12 bases and V by 5 bases; bases with no gene match: 9. The CDR3 is made up of 12 amino acids. Germline CDR1 is SGHTA and CDR2 is FQGTGA. CDR3 sequence (DNA): TGTGCCAGCAGCCCAGGGGGACAGCAAACTTTCTTT. This gives the protein CASSPGGQQTFF.

This clone was seen only once. The rearrangement uses TRBV13 and TRBJ1-1, with D unresolved. CDR1 is PRHDT and CDR2 is FYEKMQ in the germline V gene (reference sequence). Between the trimmed V and J ends, which lost 5 bases and 2 bases, there was a span of 12 bases. The CDR3 runs to 14 residues. The CDR3 bases are TGTGCCAGCAGCCCTGCTCCGGGAAACACTGAAGCTTTCTTT. Translated: CASSPAPGNTEAFF.

This clone showed up just a few times. The chain carries TRBV5-4 and TRBJ2-7, with D perhaps TRBD1 (5 bases). The CDR3 sequence is 15 residues long. V dropped 1 base and J dropped 3 bases, with 14 bases sitting between them. Germline V lookup: CDR1 SGHNT, CDR2 YYREEE (reference sequence). DNA for the CDR3: TGTGCCAGCAGCTTGCATCCAGGGCCGAACTACGAGCAGTACTTC. As protein: CASSLHPGPNYEQYF.

Written as DNA, the CDR3 is TGTGCCAGTAGTTCGGGGGACACAGATACGCAGTATTTT. It is translated as CASSSGDTDTQYF. The chain joins TRBV19 to TRBJ2-3; D is perhaps TRBD2 (6 bases). CDR1 LNHDA and CDR2 SQIVND come from the germline V gene (reference sequence). Trimming took 5 bases from V and 2 from J, leaving 8 bases between them. This CDR3 comprises 13 residues.

The chain is built from TRBV11-3 and TRBJ2-1; 9 bases line up with TRBD2. CDR1 is SGHNT, CDR2 YENEEA, per germline. J gave up 6 bases and V 5 bases, and 11 bases lay outside the gene matches. The CDR3 totals 16 residues. The CDR3 protein is CASSPPPSGDRNEQFF. The CDR3 DNA reads TGTGCCAGCAGCCCACCTCCTAGCGGGGACCGCAATGAGCAGTTCTTC. The full variable domain, in which reference TRBV11-3 and TRBJ2-1 provide the parts outside the CDR3, is EAGVVQSPRYKIIEKKQPVAFWCNPISGHNTLYWYLQNLGQGPELLIRYENEEAVDDSQLPKDRFSAERLKGVDSTLKIQPAELGDSAVYLCASSPPPSGDRNEQFFGPGTRLTVL.

The chain is built from TRBV7-2 and TRBJ1-5; 7 positions agree with TRBD1. V lost 4 bases and J lost 6; bases outside the gene matches: 6. CDR1 and CDR2 (germline): SGHTA, FQGNSA. This CDR3 has 14 residues. CDR3 loop: CASSSDRVGQPQHF. The CDR3 DNA reads as TGTGCCAGCAGCTCCGACAGGGTCGGTCAGCCCCAGCATTTT.

This chain joins TRBV5-1 and TRBJ2-7; the D gene is possibly TRBD1 (5 bases). CDR3 length equals 14 residues. CDR1 SGHRS and CDR2 YFSETQ come from the germline V gene. V lost 3 bases to trimming and J lost 7 bases, with 17 bases between them. CDR3 residues: CASSSLSYRNEQYF. As DNA, the CDR3 is TGCGCCAGCAGCTCCCTGTCGTACAGGAATGAGCAGTACTTC.

The chain carries TRBV7-3 and TRBJ2-5, with a weak D call TRBD2 (6 bases). Looked up from germline, CDR1 is SGHTA and CDR2 is FQGTGA. This CDR3 is 14 amino acids long. The ends were cut back, 2 bases at V and 7 bases at J, with 14 bases in the middle. CDR3 amino acids: CASSLQGSRGTQYF. The CDR3 DNA reads as TGTGCCAGCAGCTTACAAGGGTCGCGGGGGACCCAGTACTTC.

The rearrangement uses TRBV2 and TRBJ2-2; 8 bases match TRBD1. The CDR3 consists of 18 residues. Unmatched junction bases numbered 12, after V lost 6 bases and J lost 0 bases. Germline-derived CDR1 and CDR2 are SNHLY and FYNNEI. CDR3 region: CASSPGQELIPNTGELFF. The CDR3 bases are TGTGCCAGCAGCCCGGGACAGGAGCTCATACCGAACACCGGGGAGCTGTTTTTT.

By sample share, this clone is medium-sized. The chain employs TRBV4-2 and TRBJ1-2, with a possible D match to TRBD1 (6 bases). Germline CDR1 and CDR2: LGHNA and YNFKEQ. The CDR3 has 16 residues. Trimming removed 1 base at V and 8 bases at J, with 20 bases between. CDR3 DNA: TGTGCCAGCAGCCAAGCGTCGGGCCAGGGGCATGAGGGCTACACCTTC. This codes for CASSQASGQGHEGYTF.

The chain joins TRBV14 to TRBJ1-6; TRBD1 agrees at 8 bases. Germline V lookup: CDR1 SGHDN, CDR2 FVKESK. The CDR3 is made up of 14 amino acids. V lost 1 base and J lost 15; bases outside the gene matches: 8. The CDR3 DNA follows: TGTGCCAGCAGCCAAGGCCCCCCTGGACAGGGCCTCCACTTT. This codes for CASSQGPPGQGLHF. The full variable domain, its missing parts supplied by reference TRBV14 and TRBJ1-6, is EAGVTQFPSHSVIEKGQTVTLRCDPISGHDNLYWYRRVMGKEIKFLLHFVKESKQDESGMPNNRFLAERTGGTYSTLKVQPAELEDSGVYFCASSQGPPGQGLHFGNGTRLTVT.

The V call is TRBV7-2, the J call TRBJ2-2; the match to TRBD2 covers 8 bases. V lost 1 base to trimming and J lost 3 bases; unmatched junction nucleotides: 4. The germline CDR1 and CDR2 sequences are SGHTA and FQGNSA. This CDR3 spans 16 amino acids. CDR3 residues: CASSLVGGADTGELFF. Here the CDR3 DNA reads TGTGCCAGCAGCTTAGTCGGGGGGGCCGACACCGGGGAGCTGTTTTTT.

The rearrangement uses TRBV13 and TRBJ2-1, with D possibly TRBD1 on 5 matching bases. This CDR3 has 15 amino acids. CDR1 and CDR2 (germline): PRHDT, FYEKMQ (reference sequence). V was shortened by 3 bases and J by 0 bases, with 9 bases between the two germline ends. DNA for the CDR3: TGTGCCAGCAGCTTGGGGCAGAGCTCCTACAATGAGCAGTTCTTC. Protein sequence: CASSLGQSSYNEQFF.

There are a few counts of this clone. This chain connects TRBV4-3 to TRBJ2-7; 7 bases are shared with TRBD1. The germline CDR1 and CDR2 sequences are LGHNA and YSLEER. V lost 8 bases, J lost 4 bases, and 5 bases stayed unmatched. The CDR3 spans 12 residues. CDR3 loop: CASPSDRYEQYF. CDR3 in DNA: TGCGCCAGCCCATCGGACAGGTACGAGCAGTACTTC.

The chain uses TRBV7-9 and TRBJ1-5; 7 bases map to TRBD1. Germline CDR1 and CDR2: SEHNR and FQNEAQ (reference sequence). After removal of 5 bases from V and 1 base from J, the junction contained 5 bases not matched to a gene. The CDR3 is made up of 15 amino acids. Here the CDR3 DNA reads TGTGCCAGCAGCCAACAGGGGTCGAGCAATCAGCCCCAGCATTTT. Translation: CASSQQGSSNQPQHF.

This clone was seen more than once but under ten times. The chain employs TRBV7-9 and TRBJ2-6; possibly TRBD1 for D (5 bases). Trimming took off 0 bases at V and 2 bases at J, with 14 bases between the two ends. From germline, CDR1 is SEHNR and CDR2 FQNEAQ (reference sequence). The CDR3 has 18 amino acids. In DNA, the CDR3 is TGTGCCAGCAGCTTAGCGTCGACAGTGCTCACTGGGGCCAACGTCCTGACTTTC. This translates into CASSLASTVLTGANVLTF.

This sequence joins TRBV5-1 and TRBJ1-1, with TRBD1 matching 10 bases. Germline CDR1 and CDR2: SGHRS and YFSETQ. The ends lost 4 bases at V and 6 bases at J; junction bases unmatched: 12. The length of the CDR3 is 16 residues. CDR3 DNA sequence: TGCGCCAGCAGCCAGGGACAGGGGAGGAATCGTCCTGAAGCTTTCTTT. It is translated as CASSQGQGRNRPEAFF.

V usage is TRBV5-1 and J usage is TRBJ2-7; 14 bases are a match to TRBD2. CDR3 length equals 21 residues. V gave up 0 bases and J gave up 3 bases; unmatched junction bases: 17. The V gene's germline CDR1 is SGHRS and CDR2 YFSETQ. The CDR3 here is CASSLGPPGLAGELPFYEQYF. The CDR3 DNA reads as TGCGCCAGCAGCTTGGGACCACCGGGACTAGCGGGGGAACTCCCTTTCTACGAGCAGTACTTC.

The chain employs TRBV6-2 or TRBV6-3 and TRBJ2-6; 7 nucleotides line up with TRBD1. The J segment lost 2 bases and the V segment lost 6 bases, leaving 10 bases of the junction unmatched. The CDR3 contains 17 residues. CDR1 and CDR2 from the germline V gene are MNHEY and SVGEGT. The CDR3 here is CASRPQGVSPGANVLTF. The DNA for the CDR3 is TGTGCCAGCAGGCCTCAGGGGGTGAGTCCTGGGGCCAACGTCCTGACTTTC.

The rearrangement joins TRBV11-1 to TRBJ1-1; 7 positions match TRBD1. CDR1 is SGHAT, CDR2 FQDESV, per germline (reference sequence). CDR3 length equals 11 residues. V was pared by 4 bases and J by 8 bases, with 1 base of the junction left unmatched. The CDR3 sequence: CASSSQGEAFF. For the CDR3, the DNA is TGTGCCAGCAGCTCACAGGGGGAAGCTTTCTTT.

V gene TRBV19 combines with J gene TRBJ2-5; TRBD2 agrees at 10 bases. The CDR3 is made up of 16 amino acids. V lost 5 bases, J lost 1 base, and 7 bases stayed unmatched. Germline CDR1 and CDR2: LNHDA and SQIVND (reference sequence). The DNA of the CDR3 is TGTGCCAGTAGTCCTACGGCTAGCGGGGGCCAAGAGACCCAGTACTTC. Translating gives CASSPTASGGQETQYF.

The gene calls are TRBV12-5 and TRBJ2-7; 9 nucleotides agree with TRBD1. The CDR3 is 15 amino acids. Germline V gene data show CDR1 as LGHNT and CDR2 as FRNRAP. V shed 5 bases, J shed 2 bases, and the junction held 7 bases outside the gene matches. In DNA, the CDR3 is TGTGCTAGTGGTCCAACGACAGGGGGGACCTACGAGCAGTACTTC. Amino acids: CASGPTTGGTYEQYF. The full variable domain, rest sourced from reference TRBV12-5 and TRBJ2-7, is DARVTQTPRHKVTEMGQEVTMRCQPILGHNTVFWYRQTMMQGLELLAYFRNRAPLDDSGMPKDRFSAEMPDATLATLKIQPSEPRDSAVYFCASGPTTGGTYEQYFGPGTRLTVT.